Listed below are T cell receptor beta chains from one sample, sequenced in a study of blood T cell repertoires in COVID-19. Some clones are missing from TCRdb's copy, which holds only in-frame ones; the method was immunoSEQ multiplex PCR. The sample lists about 220,000 clones; 65% to 85% were seen once. Sample: PBMCs or T cells enriched from blood (not recorded which). These receptors were obtained from a woman aged 40-49 years who had recovered from COVID-19. The CDR3 runs from the conserved cysteine through the conserved F or W. The order of the fields is clone size, J gene, V gene, D gene, CDR3 protein, CDR3 DNA. D genes are given only for firm matches. For some rows the clone size is stated as once, few or many, or as a class when expanded; others skip it.

abundance: NA
j_gene: TRBJ1-2
v_gene: TRBV25-1
d_gene: NA
CDR3aa: CASRGGEGYTF
CDR3nt: TGTGCCAGCAGGGGGGGGGAGGGCTACACCTTC

abundance: NA
j_gene: TRBJ2-2
v_gene: TRBV4-1
d_gene: TRBD1
CDR3aa: CASSLMGQGKTGELFF
CDR3nt: TGCGCCAGCAGCCTTATGGGACAGGGCAAAACCGGGGAGCTGTTTTTT

abundance: once
j_gene: TRBJ1-2
v_gene: TRBV5-1
d_gene: NA
CDR3aa: CASSDPGSLYGYTF
CDR3nt: TGCGCCAGCAGCGATCCCGGGAGCCTCTATGGCTACACCTTC

abundance: few
j_gene: TRBJ2-5
v_gene: TRBV6-1
d_gene: TRBD1
CDR3aa: CASSEGGQGSETQYF
CDR3nt: TGTGCCAGCAGTGAAGGAGGACAGGGGAGTGAGACCCAGTACTTC

abundance: NA
j_gene: TRBJ2-7
v_gene: TRBV4-1
d_gene: NA
CDR3aa: CASSQGGRTNSYEQYF
CDR3nt: TGCGCCAGCAGCCAAGGGGGGAGGACTAACAGCTACGAGCAGTACTTC

abundance: NA
j_gene: TRBJ1-3
v_gene: TRBV7-9
d_gene: TRBD1
CDR3aa: CASETGPGNTIYF
CDR3nt: TGTGCCAGTGAGACAGGGCCAGGAAACACCATATATTTT

abundance: NA
j_gene: TRBJ1-5
v_gene: TRBV19
d_gene: NA
CDR3aa: CASRRTLNQPQHF
CDR3nt: TGTGCCAGTAGGAGGACTTTAAATCAGCCCCAGCATTTT

abundance: NA
j_gene: TRBJ2-2
v_gene: TRBV27
d_gene: NA
CDR3aa: CASRRRGAGELFF
CDR3nt: TGTGCCAGCAGGAGAAGAGGAGCCGGGGAGCTGTTTTTT

abundance: once
j_gene: TRBJ1-2
v_gene: TRBV28
d_gene: NA
CDR3aa: CASSPGGQTLGYTF
CDR3nt: TGTGCCAGCAGCCCAGGTGGGCAGACCCTAGGCTACACCTTC

abundance: NA
j_gene: TRBJ1-2
v_gene: TRBV3-1/TRBV3-2
d_gene: NA
CDR3aa: CASSPTRQGTGYTF
CDR3nt: TGTGCCAGCAGCCCGACTAGACAAGGGACTGGCTACACCTTC

abundance: NA
j_gene: TRBJ1-3
v_gene: TRBV28
d_gene: NA
CDR3aa: CASSLEVTSGNTIYF
CDR3nt: TGTGCCAGCAGTTTAGAGGTTACCTCTGGAAACACCATATATTTT

abundance: few
j_gene: TRBJ2-1
v_gene: TRBV19
d_gene: TRBD1
CDR3aa: CASSPGQGSYKYIYNEQFF
CDR3nt: TGTGCCAGTAGTCCCGGACAGGGAAGCTACAAATATATCTACAATGAGCAGTTCTTC

abundance: NA
j_gene: TRBJ2-7
v_gene: TRBV7-3
d_gene: TRBD1
CDR3aa: CASSSRGPRYEQYF
CDR3nt: TGTGCCAGCAGCTCTAGGGGGCCCCGCTACGAGCAGTACTTC

abundance: NA
j_gene: TRBJ1-1
v_gene: TRBV11-2
d_gene: NA
CDR3aa: CASSFGQTTEAFF
CDR3nt: TGTGCCAGCAGCTTCGGACAGACCACTGAAGCTTTCTTT

abundance: NA
j_gene: TRBJ1-3
v_gene: TRBV7-2
d_gene: TRBD1
CDR3aa: CASSSGTGGNTIYF
CDR3nt: TGTGCCAGCAGCTCCGGGACAGGGGGAAACACCATATATTTT

abundance: once
j_gene: TRBJ1-2
v_gene: TRBV7-3
d_gene: TRBD1
CDR3aa: CASSPDAGGNGYTF
CDR3nt: TGTGCCAGCAGCCCCGACGCAGGGGGCAACGGCTACACCTTC

abundance: NA
j_gene: TRBJ1-1
v_gene: TRBV28
d_gene: NA
CDR3aa: CASSFSSGTMKGF
CDR3nt: TGTGCCAGCAGTTTTAGCTCCGGGACAATGAAGGGGTTT

abundance: NA
j_gene: TRBJ2-2
v_gene: TRBV19
d_gene: TRBD1
CDR3aa: CASTLGQGWNTGELFF
CDR3nt: TGTGCCAGTACCCTCGGACAGGGGTGGAACACCGGGGAGCTGTTTTTT

abundance: NA
j_gene: TRBJ2-1
v_gene: TRBV6-1
d_gene: TRBD2
CDR3aa: CASSEYWTSGKVEQFF
CDR3nt: TGTGCCAGCAGTGAATACTGGACTAGCGGGAAGGTTGAGCAGTTCTTC

abundance: NA
j_gene: TRBJ2-1
v_gene: TRBV28
d_gene: TRBD2
CDR3aa: CASSLWHRLAGGLNEQFF
CDR3nt: TGTGCCAGCAGTTTATGGCATCGTTTAGCGGGAGGGTTAAATGAGCAGTTCTTC

abundance: NA
j_gene: TRBJ1-2
v_gene: TRBV9
d_gene: TRBD1
CDR3aa: CASSVGDRGDYGYTF
CDR3nt: TGTGCCAGCAGCGTAGGGGACAGGGGGGACTATGGCTACACCTTC

abundance: once
j_gene: TRBJ1-2
v_gene: TRBV14
d_gene: NA
CDR3aa: CASSQEDWRKEGYTF
CDR3nt: TGTGCCAGCAGCCAAGAGGACTGGAGGAAGGAAGGCTACACCTTC

abundance: NA
j_gene: TRBJ1-2
v_gene: TRBV7-9
d_gene: TRBD1
CDR3aa: CASSLGQGSNYGYTF
CDR3nt: TGTGCCAGCAGCTTAGGACAGGGCTCAAACTATGGCTACACCTTC

abundance: NA
j_gene: TRBJ1-5
v_gene: TRBV4-1
d_gene: NA
CDR3aa: CASSQVAGVQPQHF
CDR3nt: TGCGCCAGCAGCCAAGTGGCAGGGGTCCAGCCCCAGCATTTT

abundance: NA
j_gene: TRBJ2-1
v_gene: TRBV6-5
d_gene: TRBD1
CDR3aa: CASSSGTVGSFF
CDR3nt: TGTGCCAGCAGTTCCGGGACAGTGGGGTCGTTCTTC

abundance: NA
j_gene: TRBJ2-1
v_gene: TRBV20-1
d_gene: NA
CDR3aa: CSARFDEQFF
CDR3nt: TGCAGTGCTAGATTCGATGAGCAGTTCTTC

abundance: NA
j_gene: TRBJ2-3
v_gene: TRBV5-4
d_gene: NA
CDR3aa: CASSLAGGPDTQYF
CDR3nt: TGTGCCAGCAGCTTGGCGGGCGGGCCAGATACGCAGTATTTT

abundance: few
j_gene: TRBJ1-1
v_gene: TRBV6-2/TRBV6-3
d_gene: NA
CDR3aa: CASSYLGEAFF
CDR3nt: TGTGCCAGCAGTTACCTAGGAGAAGCTTTCTTT

abundance: few
j_gene: TRBJ2-5
v_gene: TRBV2
d_gene: TRBD1
CDR3aa: CASSLTTGATGSETQYF
CDR3nt: TGTGCCAGCAGTCTTACGACAGGGGCCACGGGTTCAGAGACCCAGTACTTC

abundance: NA
j_gene: TRBJ1-5
v_gene: TRBV12-3/TRBV12-4
d_gene: NA
CDR3aa: CASSRVLSQPQHF
CDR3nt: TGTGCCAGCAGCCGGGTATTATCTCAGCCCCAGCATTTT

abundance: NA
j_gene: TRBJ2-5
v_gene: TRBV5-1
d_gene: TRBD2
CDR3aa: CASSYLAGVGETQYF
CDR3nt: TGCGCCAGCAGCTACCTAGCGGGAGTAGGGGAGACCCAGTACTTC